These 12 T cell receptor beta chains share one sample of origin, sequenced in a study of blood T cell repertoires in COVID-19. The protocol was immunoSEQ multiplex PCR, while the TCRdb copy is restricted to in-frame clones and leaves out a portion. The table lists 150,000 or so clones, roughly 83% of them singletons, with 25% to 30% in the top ten. Sequencing used peripheral blood. These receptor sequences come from a woman in her sixties with acute or convalescent COVID-19.

The chain uses TRBV2 and TRBJ1-3; 7 bases align to TRBD1. Germline lookup yields CDR1 SNHLY and CDR2 FYNNEI. The CDR3 totals 15 residues. V gave up 1 base and J gave up 3 bases; unmatched junction bases: 3. CDR3 residues: CASSEDQGVGNTIYF. The DNA for the CDR3 is TGTGCCAGCAGTGAAGATCAGGGGGTTGGAAACACCATATATTTT. Looking up the rest from reference TRBV2 and TRBJ1-3 gives the full variable domain: EPEVTQTPSHQVTQMGQEVILRCVPISNHLYFYWYRQILGQKVEFLVSFYNNEISEKSEIFDDQFSVERPDGSNFTLKIRSTKLEDSAMYFCASSEDQGVGNTIYFGEGSWLTVV.

The rearrangement uses TRBV9 and TRBJ1-2; unclear D gene. CDR1 is SGDLS, CDR2 YYNGEE, per germline. The CDR3 contains 12 residues. Trimming took 4 bases from V and 8 from J, leaving 12 bases between them. CDR3: CASSSYRDGYTF. DNA for the CDR3: TGTGCCAGCAGCTCCTACAGAGACGGCTACACCTTC.

This clone was found once. The rearrangement joins TRBV24-1 to TRBJ2-1, with 9 bases fitting TRBD1. Germline lookup yields CDR1 KGHDR and CDR2 SFDVKD. Trimming cost V 9 bases and J 7 bases; bases outside gene matches: 6. The CDR3 is 13 amino acids. The CDR3 DNA follows: TGTGCCACCGGCGGGACAGGGTTTAATGAGCAGTTCTTC. This codes for CATGGTGFNEQFF.

V is TRBV5-4 and J is TRBJ1-2; TRBD1 matches 10 bases. V shed 4 bases, J shed 4 bases, and the junction held 7 bases outside the gene matches. CDR3 length equals 15 residues. Germline V gene lookup returns CDR1 SGHNT and CDR2 YYREEE (reference sequence). The CDR3 DNA reads as TGTGCCAGCAGCCCACGACAGGGGGCTAGCTATGGCTACACCTTC. Translation: CASSPRQGASYGYTF. Full variable domain (outside the CDR3, taken from reference TRBV5-4 and TRBJ1-2): ETGVTQSPTHLIKTRGQQVTLRCSSQSGHNTVSWYQQALGQGPQFIFQYYREEENGRGNFPPRFSGLQFPNYSSELNVNALELDDSALYLCASSPRQGASYGYTFGSGTRLTVV.

The rearrangement links TRBV5-4 to TRBJ2-3; 10 bases are a match to TRBD2. V was pared by 1 base and J by 2 bases, with 4 bases of the junction left unmatched. CDR3 length: 16 residues. Germline V lookup: CDR1 SGHNT, CDR2 YYREEE (reference sequence). CDR3: CASSLRLAGATDTQYF. CDR3 sequence (DNA): TGTGCCAGCAGCTTGAGGCTAGCGGGGGCCACAGATACGCAGTATTTT.

The chain is built from TRBV7-9 and TRBJ1-1, with 8 bases aligning to TRBD1. From germline, CDR1 is SEHNR and CDR2 FQNEAQ (reference sequence). The trim removed 5 bases at V and 0 bases at J, leaving 8 bases unmatched. There are 16 residues in the CDR3. The CDR3 DNA reads TGTGCCAGCAGCCACCGACAGGGGTTGGTGAACACTGAAGCTTTCTTT. It translates to CASSHRQGLVNTEAFF.

The chain carries TRBV10-1 and TRBJ1-5; D unresolved. Trimming cost V 2 bases and J 2 bases, with 4 bases left between them. Per germline, CDR1 WNHNN and CDR2 SYGVQD (reference sequence). The CDR3 spans 13 residues. The CDR3 reads CASSETGNQPQHF. In nucleotides, the CDR3 is TGCGCCAGCAGTGAGACAGGCAATCAGCCCCAGCATTTT.

This chain connects TRBV29-1 to TRBJ1-1, with D perhaps TRBD1 (6 bases). Trimming removed 6 bases at V and 10 bases at J, with 21 bases between. This CDR3 has 13 amino acids. Per the germline V gene, CDR1 is SQVTM and CDR2 is ANQGSEA. This CDR3 reads CSVPRDTRLPAFF. CDR3 DNA sequence: TGCAGCGTGCCCCGGGACACCCGCCTTCCAGCTTTCTTT.

The V gene is TRBV7-2, the J gene TRBJ1-5; 7 bases fit TRBD1. Per germline, CDR1 SGHTA and CDR2 FQGNSA. The CDR3 totals 15 residues. Trimming at V came to 4 bases and at J to 0 bases, leaving 3 bases not matched to a gene. The CDR3 sequence is CASSSRQGSNQPQHF. The CDR3 DNA is TGTGCCAGCAGCTCAAGACAGGGTAGCAATCAGCCCCAGCATTTT.

This clone was seen only a few times. V usage is TRBV6-6 and J usage is TRBJ2-2, with 8 bases identical to TRBD2. CDR3 length: 13 residues. V dropped 6 bases and J dropped 6; count of bases not matched to a gene: 3. Germline loops: CDR1 MNHNY, CDR2 SVGAGI (reference sequence). The CDR3: CASRRGEAGELFF. DNA for the CDR3: TGTGCCAGCAGGCGGGGGGAAGCCGGGGAGCTGTTTTTT.

The chain has TRBV24-1 and TRBJ2-4, with TRBD1 as a possible D gene (5 bases). Between the trimmed V and J ends, which lost 4 bases and 7 bases, there was a span of 10 bases. This CDR3 is 13 amino acids long. The V gene's germline CDR1 is KGHDR and CDR2 SFDVKD. The CDR3 DNA reads as TGTGCCACCAGTGAGGCAGGGCGGAACATTCAGTACTTC. Protein product: CATSEAGRNIQYF.

This sequence joins TRBV5-6 and TRBJ1-2; D is perhaps TRBD1 (5 bases). Per germline, CDR1 SGHDT and CDR2 YYEEEE. V dropped 4 bases and J dropped 0 bases, with 10 bases sitting between them. The CDR3 length is 14 residues. This chain's CDR3 is CASSRRGANYGYTF. The CDR3 DNA reads TGTGCCAGCAGCCGTCGGGGGGCTAACTATGGCTACACCTTC.